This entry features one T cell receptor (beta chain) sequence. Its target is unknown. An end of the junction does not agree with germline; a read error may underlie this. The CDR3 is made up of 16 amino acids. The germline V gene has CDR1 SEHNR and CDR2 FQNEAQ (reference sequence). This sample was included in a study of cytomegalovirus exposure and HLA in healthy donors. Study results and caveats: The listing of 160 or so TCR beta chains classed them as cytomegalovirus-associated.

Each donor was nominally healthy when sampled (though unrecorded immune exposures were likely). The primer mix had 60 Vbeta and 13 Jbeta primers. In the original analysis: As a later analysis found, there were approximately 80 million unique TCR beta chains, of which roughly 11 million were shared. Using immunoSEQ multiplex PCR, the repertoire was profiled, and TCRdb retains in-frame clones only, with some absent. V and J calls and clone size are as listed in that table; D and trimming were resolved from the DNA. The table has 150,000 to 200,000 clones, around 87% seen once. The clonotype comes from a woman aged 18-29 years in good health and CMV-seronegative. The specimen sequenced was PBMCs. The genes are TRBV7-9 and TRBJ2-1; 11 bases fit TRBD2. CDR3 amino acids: CSSTPTSGSSYNEQFF. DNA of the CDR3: TGTTCCAGCACCCCTACTAGCGGGAGCTCCTACAATGAGCAGTTCTTC.